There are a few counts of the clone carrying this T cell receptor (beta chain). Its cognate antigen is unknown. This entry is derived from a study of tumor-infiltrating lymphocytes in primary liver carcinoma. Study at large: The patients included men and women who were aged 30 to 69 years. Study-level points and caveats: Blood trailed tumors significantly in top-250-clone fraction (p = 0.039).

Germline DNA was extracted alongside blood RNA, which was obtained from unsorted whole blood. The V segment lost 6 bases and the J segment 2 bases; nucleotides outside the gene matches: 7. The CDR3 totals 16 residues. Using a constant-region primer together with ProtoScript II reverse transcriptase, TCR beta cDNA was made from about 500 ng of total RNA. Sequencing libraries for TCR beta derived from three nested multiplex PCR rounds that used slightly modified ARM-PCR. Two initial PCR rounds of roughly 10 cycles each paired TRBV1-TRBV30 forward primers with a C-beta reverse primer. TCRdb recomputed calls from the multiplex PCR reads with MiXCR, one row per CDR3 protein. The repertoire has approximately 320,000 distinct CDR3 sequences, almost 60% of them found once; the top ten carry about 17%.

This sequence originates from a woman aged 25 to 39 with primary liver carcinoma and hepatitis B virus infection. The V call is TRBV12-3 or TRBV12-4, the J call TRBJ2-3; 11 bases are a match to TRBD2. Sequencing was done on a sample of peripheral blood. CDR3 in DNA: TGTGCCAGCAGGCTGACTAGCGGGATAACCACAGATACGCAGTATTTT. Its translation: CASRLTSGITTDTQYF.